The rows below give T cell receptor beta chains drawn from one sample of a study of T-cell reconstitution after alpha-beta-depleted transplantation in children. From the PCR reads, TCRdb called clonotypes with MiXCR, one entry per CDR3 protein. The profile covers some 240,000 distinct CDR3 sequences, with over 9.5% appearing a single time and about 4.9% taken by the ten largest. Material: PBMCs from the stem cell graft donor, obtained from the stem cell graft. These receptors came from a human donor who donated a stem cell graft to a child with SCID. The CDR3 runs from the conserved cysteine through the conserved F or W. A D gene is named only where the DNA matches it firmly. The size of a clone is reported for some rows only, either as once, few or many, or as a class for expanded clones.

d_gene: -; v_gene: TRBV6-1; j_gene: TRBJ1-1; abundance: many; CDR3nt: TGTGCCACGCGAAGGGACACTGAAGCTTTCTTT; CDR3aa: CATRRDTEAFF
d_gene: -; v_gene: TRBV11-2; j_gene: TRBJ1-2; abundance: -; CDR3nt: TGTGCCAGCAGCTTAGGGCAGGCGCGAGGACGTAACTATGGCTACACCTTC; CDR3aa: CASSLGQARGRNYGYTF
d_gene: TRBD2; v_gene: TRBV11-1; j_gene: TRBJ2-1; abundance: many; CDR3nt: TGTGCCAGCAGCTTAAAGGGGACTAGCGGGGGGATAACCCCCTACAATGAGCAGTTCTTC; CDR3aa: CASSLKGTSGGITPYNEQFF
d_gene: -; v_gene: TRBV12-3/TRBV12-4; j_gene: TRBJ2-1; abundance: many; CDR3nt: TGTGCCAGCAGCCTCGGGCTGGATGAGCAGTTCTTC; CDR3aa: CASSLGLDEQFF
d_gene: -; v_gene: TRBV4-1; j_gene: TRBJ2-3; abundance: many; CDR3nt: TGCGCCAGCAGCCACGGGCTACGGGATACGCAGTATTTT; CDR3aa: CASSHGLRDTQYF
d_gene: TRBD1; v_gene: TRBV6-5; j_gene: TRBJ1-4; abundance: many; CDR3nt: TGTGCCAGCAGCCGGACAGGGGACGAAAAACTGTTTTTT; CDR3aa: CASSRTGDEKLFF
d_gene: -; v_gene: TRBV5-5; j_gene: TRBJ1-6; abundance: many; CDR3nt: TGTGCCAGCAGCTTGAGTCATACGGACTATAATTCACCCCTCCACTTT; CDR3aa: CASSLSHTDYNSPLHF
d_gene: TRBD2; v_gene: TRBV12-3/TRBV12-4; j_gene: TRBJ2-3; abundance: -; CDR3nt: TGTGCCAGCAGTTTGTCTAGCGGGGGGGCCCGCACAGATACGCAGTATTTT; CDR3aa: CASSLSSGGARTDTQYF
d_gene: TRBD1; v_gene: TRBV20-1; j_gene: TRBJ1-5; abundance: few; CDR3nt: TGCTGTGCTAGAGATCAAATTGGACAGGGGTCCCGTGGGCCCCAGCATTTT; CDR3aa: CCARDQIGQGSRGPQHF
d_gene: TRBD1; v_gene: TRBV7-2; j_gene: TRBJ1-1; abundance: many; CDR3nt: TGTGCCAGCAGCCGACAGGGGGCGCTTAACACTGAAGCTTTCTTT; CDR3aa: CASSRQGALNTEAFF
d_gene: -; v_gene: TRBV20-1; j_gene: TRBJ2-5; abundance: many; CDR3nt: TGCAGTGCCCGATACACCCCCCAAGAGACCCAGTACTTC; CDR3aa: CSARYTPQETQYF
d_gene: TRBD1; v_gene: TRBV18; j_gene: TRBJ1-4; abundance: -; CDR3nt: TGTGCCAGCTCACCGTGGACAGGGACTAATGAAAAACTGTTTTTT; CDR3aa: CASSPWTGTNEKLFF
d_gene: -; v_gene: TRBV11-2; j_gene: TRBJ2-3; abundance: many; CDR3nt: TGTGCCAGCAGCTTCTATATGTTGGGACTCGGTAGCACAGATACGCAGTATTTT; CDR3aa: CASSFYMLGLGSTDTQYF
d_gene: TRBD1; v_gene: TRBV20-1; j_gene: TRBJ1-5; abundance: -; CDR3nt: TGCTGCGCTAGAGATCCGGGACAGGGCCCTAATCAGCCCCAGCATTTT; CDR3aa: CCARDPGQGPNQPQHF
d_gene: TRBD1; v_gene: TRBV15; j_gene: TRBJ2-7; abundance: many; CDR3nt: TGTGCCACCAGCCCACGGACAGGGAGGATTACCTACGAGCAGTACTTC; CDR3aa: CATSPRTGRITYEQYF
d_gene: -; v_gene: TRBV12-3/TRBV12-4; j_gene: TRBJ1-1; abundance: many; CDR3nt: TGTGCCAGCAGCCACGGGACGGTGAACACTGAAGCTTTCTTT; CDR3aa: CASSHGTVNTEAFF
d_gene: TRBD1; v_gene: TRBV20-1; j_gene: TRBJ2-2; abundance: many; CDR3nt: TGCAGTGCACGGACAGGGGCTTGGACCGGGGAGCTGTTTTTT; CDR3aa: CSARTGAWTGELFF
d_gene: -; v_gene: TRBV6-5; j_gene: TRBJ1-6; abundance: many; CDR3nt: TGTGCCAGCAGTTACTCGATGGTCGGGGGATTTAACTCACCCCTCCACTTT; CDR3aa: CASSYSMVGGFNSPLHF
d_gene: -; v_gene: TRBV5-1; j_gene: TRBJ1-6; abundance: many; CDR3nt: TGCGCCAGCAGCTTGGGGACAGCTAATTCACCCCTCCACTTT; CDR3aa: CASSLGTANSPLHF
d_gene: -; v_gene: TRBV21-1; j_gene: TRBJ1-6; abundance: many; CDR3nt: TGTGCCAGCAGCCCCACAGGGAACAATTCACCCCTCCACTTT; CDR3aa: CASSPTGNNSPLHF
d_gene: -; v_gene: TRBV20-1; j_gene: TRBJ1-2; abundance: many; CDR3nt: TGCAGTGCTAATTCAAGGCCGGATCTGCTGGAGGGCTACACCTTC; CDR3aa: CSANSRPDLLEGYTF
d_gene: TRBD1; v_gene: TRBV9; j_gene: TRBJ2-1; abundance: many; CDR3nt: TGTGCCAGCAGCGGCTGGACAGGATACAATGAGCAGTTCTTC; CDR3aa: CASSGWTGYNEQFF
d_gene: -; v_gene: TRBV5-5; j_gene: TRBJ1-2; abundance: many; CDR3nt: TGTGCCAGCAGCTTGTTGGGCGGCTCCTATGGCTACACCTTC; CDR3aa: CASSLLGGSYGYTF
d_gene: -; v_gene: TRBV7-2; j_gene: TRBJ2-2; abundance: few; CDR3nt: TGTGCCAGCAGCTTTTACAGTACCACCGGGGAGCTGTTTTTT; CDR3aa: CASSFYSTTGELFF
d_gene: -; v_gene: TRBV2; j_gene: TRBJ1-1; abundance: many; CDR3nt: TGTGCCAGCAGGATTAGGGACCTTGGCGGGGAGACTGAAGCTTTCTTT; CDR3aa: CASRIRDLGGETEAFF
d_gene: -; v_gene: TRBV20-1; j_gene: TRBJ2-7; abundance: many; CDR3nt: TGCAGTGCACAAAGAGACGCCTACGAGCAGTACTTC; CDR3aa: CSAQRDAYEQYF
d_gene: TRBD1; v_gene: TRBV7-9; j_gene: TRBJ1-5; abundance: many; CDR3nt: TGTGCCAGCAGCAGCGACAGGGTTCAGCCCCAGCATTTT; CDR3aa: CASSSDRVQPQHF
d_gene: -; v_gene: TRBV12-3/TRBV12-4; j_gene: TRBJ1-1; abundance: many; CDR3nt: TGTGCCAGCAGTTTACACATCGATGGACCTGAAGCTTTCTTT; CDR3aa: CASSLHIDGPEAFF
d_gene: -; v_gene: TRBV12-3/TRBV12-4; j_gene: TRBJ2-1; abundance: many; CDR3nt: TGTGCCAGCAGTCGGACTTCAGCCCTCAATGAGCAGTTCTTC; CDR3aa: CASSRTSALNEQFF
d_gene: TRBD1; v_gene: TRBV2; j_gene: TRBJ1-1; abundance: -; CDR3nt: TGTGCCAGCATGGGGCCCACAGGGGGTGGGACTGAAGCTTTCTTT; CDR3aa: CASMGPTGGGTEAFF
d_gene: -; v_gene: TRBV10-1; j_gene: TRBJ2-5; abundance: few; CDR3nt: TGCGCCAGCAGTGAAAAGGGGGACACCCAAGAGACCCAGTACTTC; CDR3aa: CASSEKGDTQETQYF
d_gene: TRBD2; v_gene: TRBV6-5; j_gene: TRBJ2-3; abundance: -; CDR3nt: TGTGCCAGCAGTTACGGCCTAGCGGGACCCACAGATACGCAGTATTTT; CDR3aa: CASSYGLAGPTDTQYF